Presented here are 19 T cell receptor beta chains from one specimen sequenced in a study of blood T cell repertoires in COVID-19 (dated by TCRdb to the early 2020s). The protocol used for the library was the immunoSEQ multiplex PCR assay. Entries here come from immuneACCESS through TCRdb and include only in-frame sequences with V and J called. Some clones fail to appear in such tables; in the studies checked, an unresolved V gene covers under half of the shortfall, and the cause of the remainder is unknown. For this sample there are about 200,000 clones; more than 65% appear just once. Roughly an eighth of the sample comes from the top ten. The sample consisted of peripheral blood. Receptors were obtained from a human donor in a cohort sampled during active COVID-19.

This rearrangement joins TRBV28 to TRBJ2-1; D unresolved. Germline CDR1 MDHEN, CDR2 SYDVKM. The CDR3 runs 13 residues. With 3 bases removed from V and 1 base from J, the gap between germline ends came to 4 bases. The CDR3, as DNA: TGTGCCAGCAGTTTCCGGTCCTACAATGAGCAGTTCTTC. It translates to CASSFRSYNEQFF. Drawing the rest from reference TRBV28 and TRBJ2-1, the complete variable domain is DVKVTQSSRYLVKRTGEKVFLECVQDMDHENMFWYRQDPGLGLRLIYFSYDVKMKEKGDIPEGYSVSREKKERFSLILESASTNQTSMYLCASSFRSYNEQFFGPGTRLTVL.

This chain joins TRBV19 and TRBJ2-2; D not resolved. The CDR3 covers 15 residues. V lost 7 bases and J lost 7, with 19 bases in between. Germline lookup yields CDR1 LNHDA and CDR2 SQIVND (reference sequence). CDR3 in DNA: TGTGCCAGTACCCCCCCGGCGGTGGGTATCGGGGAGCTGTTTTTT. Its protein is CASTPPAVGIGELFF.

V is TRBV30 and J is TRBJ2-2; the D is unclear. Trimming removed 0 bases at V and 3 bases at J, with 11 bases between. CDR1 is GTSNPN and CDR2 is SVGIG in the germline V gene (reference sequence). The CDR3 spans 15 residues. The CDR3 region has the DNA TGTGCCTGGAGTGTAACGAATACGGACACCGGGGAGCTGTTTTTT. It is translated as CAWSVTNTDTGELFF.

In this sample, this clone turned up once. The chain uses TRBV2 and TRBJ2-7; 9 bases match TRBD2. Germline V gives CDR1 SNHLY, CDR2 FYNNEI. Trimming cost V 6 bases and J 4 bases; bases outside gene matches: 13. The CDR3 covers 16 residues. Here the CDR3 DNA reads TGTGCCAGCAGGGTTAGCGGGAGAGGAAGGCTTTACGAGCAGTACTTC. It is translated as CASRVSGRGRLYEQYF.

The chain uses TRBV6-5 and TRBJ1-6; perhaps TRBD1 as D (6 bases). V dropped 4 bases and J dropped 12 bases, with 13 bases sitting between them. CDR1 and CDR2 from the germline V gene are MNHEY and SVGAGI. The CDR3 is made up of 13 amino acids. The CDR3 region is CASSWRTDLPLHF. In DNA form, the CDR3 reads TGTGCCAGCAGTTGGCGGACAGATCTACCCCTCCACTTT.

The rearrangement uses TRBV5-1 and TRBJ2-1, with 10 bases lining up with TRBD2. In germline, CDR1 is SGHRS, CDR2 YFSETQ. After removal of 1 base from V and 8 bases from J, the junction contained 12 bases not matched to a gene. This CDR3 is built from 17 residues. The CDR3 reads CASSLSGGPSGSHEQFF. The CDR3 DNA is TGCGCCAGCAGCTTGTCAGGTGGGCCTAGCGGGAGTCATGAGCAGTTCTTC.

CDR3 bases: TGTGCCAGCAGCTTATCCCTGACTAGCGGGCCTCAAATGGAGACCCAGTACTTC. Residues: CASSLSLTSGPQMETQYF. The chain is built from TRBV11-2 and TRBJ2-5; 10 positions match TRBD2. CDR3 size: 18 residues. Trimming cost V 2 bases and J 5 bases; bases outside gene matches: 14. CDR1 and CDR2 (germline): SGHAT, FQNNGV.

J is TRBJ1-1 and V is TRBV4-1; TRBD1 matches 9 bases. This CDR3 comprises 16 residues. The germline CDR1 and CDR2 sequences are MGHRA and YSYEKL. After removal of 3 bases from V and 5 bases from J, the junction contained 10 bases not matched to a gene. The CDR3 sequence is CASSQGHGTGRTEAFF. The CDR3 nucleotides are TGCGCCAGCAGCCAGGGCCACGGGACAGGGCGAACTGAAGCTTTCTTT.

This clone was detected once. The CDR3 is CASSAYTGALVISGANVLTF. CDR3 bases: TGTGCCAGCAGTGCATACACAGGGGCCCTGGTTATTTCTGGGGCCAACGTCCTGACTTTC. J is TRBJ2-6 and V is TRBV27; 7 bases align to TRBD1. V shed 5 bases, J shed 1 base, and the junction held 17 bases outside the gene matches. Germline-derived CDR1 and CDR2 are MNHEY and SMNVEV (reference sequence). There are 20 residues in the CDR3.

This clone was seen just once. This chain joins TRBV28 and TRBJ1-3; no firm D call. Looked up from germline, CDR1 is MDHEN and CDR2 is SYDVKM. The V and J ends lost 5 bases and 4 bases respectively, with 12 bases between them. There are 14 residues in the CDR3. CDR3 DNA sequence: TGTGCCAGCAGTCCGTCGGGGAGGGGAAACACCATATATTTT. As protein: CASSPSGRGNTIYF.

The CDR3 protein is CATSRDNAGGGETQYF. The DNA for the CDR3 is TGTGCCACCAGCAGAGATAATGCGGGAGGAGGAGAGACCCAGTACTTC. The V call is TRBV15, the J call TRBJ2-5; 8 nucleotides align to TRBD2. Germline lookup yields CDR1 LNHNV and CDR2 YYDKDF (reference sequence). The CDR3 has 16 amino acids. With V trimmed by 0 bases and J by 4 bases, 7 bases remained unmatched.

The chain joins TRBV19 to TRBJ2-3; TRBD1 matches at 8 bases. With 3 bases clipped from V and 0 bases from J, the junction kept 11 bases outside the gene matches. CDR3 length: 18 residues. Germline CDR1 reads LNHDA; CDR2 reads SQIVND (reference sequence). CDR3 bases: TGTGCCAGTAGTATCCCCTTGACAGGGGTCCCTAGCACAGATACGCAGTATTTT. Translating gives CASSIPLTGVPSTDTQYF.

The chain is built from TRBV5-1 and TRBJ1-3, with D possibly TRBD1 on 6 matching bases. CDR1 is SGHRS and CDR2 is YFSETQ in the germline V gene. The CDR3 is made up of 15 amino acids. The V and J ends lost 0 bases and 2 bases respectively, with 9 bases between them. The CDR3 bases are TGCGCCAGCAGCTTGGACAGGGCAGCTGGAAACACCATATATTTT. Encoded protein: CASSLDRAAGNTIYF. Based on the CDR3 plus reference TRBV5-1 and TRBJ1-3, the full variable domain is KAGVTQTPRYLIKTRGQQVTLSCSPISGHRSVSWYQQTPGQGLQFLFEYFSETQRNKGNFPGRFSGRQFSNSRSEMNVSTLELGDSALYLCASSLDRAAGNTIYFGEGSWLTVV.

This chain connects TRBV6-5 to TRBJ1-3; D is undetermined. The germline gives CDR1 MNHEY, CDR2 SVGAGI. V lost 2 bases to trimming and J lost 0 bases, with 11 bases between them. The CDR3 runs 16 residues. In DNA form, the CDR3 reads TGTGCCAGCAGTTACGGCAGAAGAACCTCTGGAAACACCATATATTTT. Translating gives CASSYGRRTSGNTIYF.

The gene calls are TRBV29-1 and TRBJ2-1; D perhaps matches TRBD1 (6 bases). Germline assignment: CDR1 SQVTM and CDR2 ANQGSEA. The CDR3 contains 19 residues. Trimming left V 5 bases short and J 5 bases short, with 31 bases between. CDR3: CSVKHRDTDYLIRDNEQFF. CDR3 nucleotide sequence: TGCAGCGTTAAACATCGGGACACCGACTATCTTATTCGGGACAATGAGCAGTTCTTC.

This sequence joins TRBV21-1 and TRBJ2-1; TRBD2, the D gene given by the table, was not confirmed from the DNA. TRBV21-1 is flagged as a pseudogene. This CDR3 comprises 16 residues. Here the CDR3 reads CASSRSTSGEDNEQFF. The CDR3, as DNA: TGTGCCAGCAGCCGCTCGACTAGCGGGGAAGACAATGAGCAGTTCTTC.

The V call is TRBV18, the J call TRBJ2-5, with 10 bases matching TRBD1. Germline CDR1 and CDR2: KGHSH and LQKENI. The CDR3 extends over 19 amino acids. Germline trimming cut 1 base from V and 1 base from J; bases unmatched to any gene: 12. The CDR3 sequence: CASSPRADRGLGGQETQYF. The CDR3, as DNA: TGTGCCAGCTCACCACGGGCCGACAGGGGGCTAGGAGGCCAAGAGACCCAGTACTTC.

This chain connects TRBV6-5 to TRBJ1-1; 7 nucleotides line up with TRBD1. V shed 5 bases, J shed 4 bases, and the junction held 4 bases outside the gene matches. This CDR3 region has 13 residues. CDR1 is MNHEY and CDR2 is SVGAGI in the germline V gene. This chain's CDR3 is CASSRRQGTEAFF. In DNA form, the CDR3 reads TGTGCCAGCAGTCGTCGACAGGGCACTGAAGCTTTCTTT.

The chain recombines TRBV19 with TRBJ1-5; a possible D gene is TRBD1 (6 bases). The germline V and J ends were trimmed by 6 bases and 6 bases, with 18 bases remaining between them. The length of the CDR3 is 15 residues. Germline V CDR1 and CDR2: LNHDA, SQIVND (reference sequence). The CDR3 region has the DNA TGTGCCAGTAGCCCCCTCCTGACAGGCGCTCAGCCCCAGCATTTT. It translates to CASSPLLTGAQPQHF.